The rows below give T cell receptor beta chains drawn from one sample of a study of monozygotic twins with inflammatory bowel disease. TCRdb re-called the 5' RACE reads and gives one entry per CDR3 protein, without DNA. This listing includes around 140,000 distinct CDR3 sequences. Sequencing used blood. These receptors were collected from a human donor with ulcerative colitis or Crohn's disease, or a healthy co-twin of an affected twin (not recorded which). Both conserved end residues are part of each CDR3.

cdr3_length j_call v_call cdr3_aa
17 TRBJ1-4 TRBV19 CARGPRTGQKEQKKLFF
15 TRBJ1-6 TRBV10-3 CAISDAYSYNSPLHF
16 TRBJ2-1 TRBV18 CASSITSGRPPLEQFF
13 TRBJ2-7 TRBV6-5 CASSYVQGFEQYF
14 TRBJ2-1 TRBV4-1 CASSQDLAGNEQFF
16 TRBJ1-5 TRBV5-1 CASSRGTRGGNQPQHF
13 TRBJ2-7 TRBV12-3/TRBV12-4 CASSTQGAYEQYF
17 TRBJ2-1 TRBV4-2 CASSLHGTGVLYNEQFF
15 TRBJ1-2 TRBV7-8 CASSLAGRGHEGYTF
16 TRBJ2-2 TRBV5-1 CASSLSKVGNTGELFF
13 TRBJ1-6 TRBV7-2 CASSNRGNSPLHF
14 TRBJ1-2 TRBV6-1 CASRLPGQYFGYTF
15 TRBJ1-2 TRBV18 CASSPTDRDNYGYTF
14 TRBJ2-1 TRBV18 CASSPRALGAEQFF
15 TRBJ1-1 TRBV6-2/TRBV6-3 CASSTRRGGTTEAFF
16 TRBJ2-3 TRBV20-1 CSADTGTSGSTDTQYF
15 TRBJ1-1 TRBV4-1 CASSSGQGLNTEAFF
13 TRBJ2-5 TRBV12-3/TRBV12-4 CASSLMGGETQYF
16 TRBJ1-1 TRBV7-9 CASSHIPGQGNTEAFF
15 TRBJ2-5 TRBV29-1 CSVDDRGPYQETQYF
13 TRBJ1-1 TRBV6-1 CASPSPMNTEAFF
15 TRBJ2-3 TRBV5-1 CASSGGTVSTDTQYF
18 TRBJ2-7 TRBV18 CASSPGQRGALLTYEQYF
12 TRBJ1-4 TRBV28 CASSRPFQKLFF
11 TRBJ2-2 TRBV5-1 CASSLDGELFF
16 TRBJ1-3 TRBV7-5 CISVSPPGHSGNTIYF
16 TRBJ2-6 TRBV15 CATSRERFRGANVLTF
15 TRBJ2-1 TRBV12-3/TRBV12-4 CASSLRETYVGEQFF
19 TRBJ2-6 TRBV4-3 CASSPFGRGLVSGANVLTF
15 TRBJ2-3 TRBV5-1 CASSLGGVSTDTQYF
16 TRBJ2-3 TRBV19 CASPQGGFRSADTQYF
16 TRBJ2-2 TRBV6-4 CASSDSGALSTGELFF
14 TRBJ2-1 TRBV5-1 CASSLQGDYNEQFF
13 TRBJ2-5 TRBV5-1 CASSWTVEETQYF
15 TRBJ2-1 TRBV7-9 CASRPRTDRGNEQFF